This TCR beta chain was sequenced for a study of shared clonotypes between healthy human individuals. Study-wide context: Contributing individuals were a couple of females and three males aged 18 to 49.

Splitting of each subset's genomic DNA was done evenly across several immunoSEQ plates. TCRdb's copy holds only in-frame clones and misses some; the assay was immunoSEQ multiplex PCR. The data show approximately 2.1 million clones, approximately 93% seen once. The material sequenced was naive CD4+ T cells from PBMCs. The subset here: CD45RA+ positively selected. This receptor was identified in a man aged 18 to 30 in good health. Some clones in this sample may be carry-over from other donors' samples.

The CDR3 sequence: CASSPLGGPRNQPQHF. The CDR3 nucleotides are TGTGCCAGCAGTCCCCTAGGGGGGCCGCGCAATCAGCCCCAGCATTTT. This chain connects TRBV27 to TRBJ1-5; perhaps TRBD1 as D (6 bases). Germline loops: CDR1 MNHEY, CDR2 SMNVEV (reference sequence). The CDR3 is 16 amino acids. Trimming shortened V by 5 bases and J by 2 bases, and 16 bases separated the two germline ends.